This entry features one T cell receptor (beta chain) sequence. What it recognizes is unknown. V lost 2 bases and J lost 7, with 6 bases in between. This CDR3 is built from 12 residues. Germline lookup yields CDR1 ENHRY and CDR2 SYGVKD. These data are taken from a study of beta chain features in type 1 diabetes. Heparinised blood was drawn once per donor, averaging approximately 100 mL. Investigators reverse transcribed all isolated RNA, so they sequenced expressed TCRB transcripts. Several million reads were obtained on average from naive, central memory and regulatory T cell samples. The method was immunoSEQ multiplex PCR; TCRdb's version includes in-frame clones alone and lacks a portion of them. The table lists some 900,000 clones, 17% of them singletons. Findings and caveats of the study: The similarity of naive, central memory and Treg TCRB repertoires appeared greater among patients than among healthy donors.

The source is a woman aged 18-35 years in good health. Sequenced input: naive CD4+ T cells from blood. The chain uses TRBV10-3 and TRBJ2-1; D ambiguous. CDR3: CAISEHGNEQFF. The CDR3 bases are TGTGCCATCAGTGAGCACGGGAATGAGCAGTTCTTC.